One and the same sample provided the 9 T cell receptor beta chains below, sequenced in a study of memory CD4+ T cells and cytomegalovirus serostatus. The sort gate was single viable CD3+CD4+CD8-CD45RO+ cells for memory CD4+ T cells. Repertoires were generated with immunoSEQ multiplex PCR, while TCRdb's copy carries only in-frame clones and drops some. The sample consists of approximately 60,000 clones, 80% to 90% of them appearing once. Sequencing input: memory CD4+ T cells from blood. The receptors here all came from an adult in good health and CMV-seronegative.

J is TRBJ1-4 and V is TRBV29-1; D gene unclear. CDR1 is SQVTM, CDR2 ANQGSEA, per germline. CDR3 length: 13 residues. The V gene lost 5 bases and the J gene lost 5 bases, with 12 bases spanning the gap. The CDR3 DNA sequence: TGCAGCGTTATTTCGCAGATAAATGAAAAACTGTTTTTT. Its translation: CSVISQINEKLFF.

The chain recombines TRBV29-1 with TRBJ1-4; 9 bases agree with TRBD1. J gave up 10 bases and V 6 bases, and 9 bases lay outside the gene matches. The CDR3 consists of 13 residues. Germline loops: CDR1 SQVTM, CDR2 ANQGSEA. CDR3 sequence: CSVPGTGTPKLFF. CDR3 nucleotide sequence: TGCAGCGTACCCGGGACAGGGACGCCAAAACTGTTTTTT.

This clone rates as medium-sized. The V call is TRBV4-1, the J call TRBJ1-5; no firm D call. The CDR3 has 15 residues. Germline V gene sequence: CDR1 MGHRA, CDR2 YSYEKL. Between the trimmed V and J ends, which lost 0 bases and 1 base, there was a span of 7 bases. The CDR3 DNA reads as TGCGCCAGCAGCCAAGATTGGGTAAGCAATCAGCCCCAGCATTTT. This codes for CASSQDWVSNQPQHF.

The chain recombines TRBV28 with TRBJ2-7, with a weak D call TRBD1 (5 bases). V dropped 1 base and J dropped 3 bases, with 10 bases sitting between them. The CDR3 runs 14 residues. CDR1 is MDHEN and CDR2 is SYDVKM in the germline V gene. In nucleotides, the CDR3 is TGTGCCAGCAGTTTATTAGGACAAATCTACGAGCAGTACTTC. Translated: CASSLLGQIYEQYF.

The V gene is TRBV7-9, the J gene TRBJ2-2, with 13 bases identical to TRBD2. The CDR3 runs 19 residues. V was clipped by 5 bases and J by 2 bases; unmatched bases: 11. CDR1 is SEHNR and CDR2 is FQNEAQ in the germline V gene (reference sequence). The CDR3 DNA is TGTGCCAGCAGCGGCCGACTAGCGGGAGGTGTAGGAAACACCGGGGAGCTGTTTTTT. This codes for CASSGRLAGGVGNTGELFF.

The rearrangement uses TRBV15 and TRBJ2-6, with 7 bases that match TRBD1. This CDR3 is built from 15 residues. Germline assignment: CDR1 LNHNV and CDR2 YYDKDF (reference sequence). The V gene end was trimmed by 5 bases and the J gene end by 2 bases; junction bases not matched to a gene: 3. The CDR3 nucleotides read TGTGCCACCAGCGTACAGGGGACTGGGGCCAACGTCCTGACTTTC. Residues: CATSVQGTGANVLTF.

The chain carries TRBV19 and TRBJ2-3; no clear D. Trimming pared 7 bases from V and 1 base from J, leaving 12 bases between. The CDR3 runs 14 residues. In germline, CDR1 is LNHDA, CDR2 SQIVND (reference sequence). The CDR3 protein is CASTPPGRTDTQYF. CDR3 sequence (DNA): TGTGCCAGTACCCCCCCAGGCCGCACAGATACGCAGTATTTT.

This clone has a handful of counts. The chain uses TRBV10-3 and TRBJ1-5; D unresolved. Trimming took 3 bases from V and 8 from J, leaving 8 bases between them. Germline V gene sequence: CDR1 ENHRY, CDR2 SYGVKD. The CDR3 is made up of 12 amino acids. DNA of the CDR3: TGTGCCATCAGTGACGGTTCAGAGCCCCAGCATTTT. It yields the protein CAISDGSEPQHF.

The rearrangement uses TRBV5-1 and TRBJ1-3; maybe TRBD1 (5 bases). Germline lookup yields CDR1 SGHRS and CDR2 YFSETQ. This CDR3 is built from 15 residues. Trimming took off 4 bases at V and 0 bases at J, with 11 bases between the two ends. Written as DNA, the CDR3 is TGCGCCAGCAGCCTATCAGGGTCCTCTGGAAACACCATATATTTT. It translates to CASSLSGSSGNTIYF.